The T cell receptor beta chain described here comes from a study of shared clonotypes between healthy human individuals. About the research overall: With ages of 18 to 49, the donors were a couple of women and three men. The study, taken as a whole, reports: Against clonotypes common to all four donors, non-shared ones had lower generation probabilities.

Germline-derived CDR1 and CDR2 are SNHLY and FYNNEI. This CDR3 has 13 amino acids. V shed 4 bases and J 3 bases; nucleotides not matched to a gene: 2. The sample holds a few counts of this clone. The antigen is not known. The identical CDR3 is also encoded by other nucleotide sequences in the sample. At deep level, the assay was performed. Several immunoSEQ plates held equal portions of the genomic DNA taken from each subset. Assay used: immunoSEQ multiplex PCR; TCRdb lists only in-frame clones, some missing. Among roughly 2.2 million clones listed, about 90% were seen once. The TCR originated in a man aged 18 to 35 in good health. Some clones in this sample may be carry-over from other donors' samples. The rearrangement joins TRBV2 to TRBJ1-1; TRBD1 agrees at 7 bases. Material: naive CD4+ T cells from PBMCs. Subset of the sample: CD45RA+ positively selected. The CDR3, as DNA: TGTGCCAGCAGTGTTGACAGGGACACTGAAGCTTTCTTT. Amino acid sequence: CASSVDRDTEAFF.